One sample yielded the 12 T cell receptor beta chains listed below, sequenced in a study of tumor and adjacent non-tumor tissue in lung cancer. The library came from three nested PCR rounds adapted from ARM-PCR protocols. A single record per CDR3 protein comes from TCRdb applying MiXCR to the multiplex PCR reads. The table has around 60,000 distinct CDR3 sequences, around 64% seen once. No cell sorting was done before RNA was extracted from the tissue. More than 3 cm separated this lung sample from the edge of the tumor. The source material was distant non-tumor lung tissue. These receptors came from a man between 70 and 80 years old with non-small cell lung cancer.

The V call is TRBV5-4, the J call TRBJ2-7; a weak D match, TRBD1 (5 bases). Trimming shortened V by 0 bases and J by 13 bases, and 20 bases separated the two germline ends. This CDR3 region has 14 residues. CDR1 is SGHNT, CDR2 YYREEE, per germline (reference sequence). The CDR3 spells CASSLDRTPYDQYF. As DNA, the CDR3 is TGTGCCAGCAGCTTGGATCGGACACCCTACGACCAATACTTC.

On this clonotype: Being one base from a much bigger clone, this may be a read error. This sequence joins TRBV6-5 and TRBJ1-6; tentative D call: TRBD1 (6 bases). The CDR3 sequence is 14 residues long. The V end lost 2 bases, the J end lost 9 bases, and 11 bases lay between the germline ends. Germline CDR1 and CDR2: MNHEY and SVGAGI. CDR3 nucleotides: TGTGCCAGCAGTTACGAGGGGGTGCGTTCACCCCTCCACTTT. Translating gives CASSYEGVRSPLHF.

A note on this clonotype: This sequence may be a read error, since a much larger clone differs from it by one base. This rearrangement joins TRBV6-1 to TRBJ2-7; the D is unclear. This CDR3 is 12 amino acids long. Germline assignment: CDR1 MNHNS and CDR2 SASEGT. CDR3 nucleotide sequence: TGTGCCAGCACTGAAGGTGCCATCGAGCAGTACTTC. As protein: CASTEGAIEQYF.

A note on this clonotype: An end of the junction does not agree with germline; a read error may underlie this. The chain is built from TRBV6-5 and TRBJ2-7; D call uncertain. The length of the CDR3 is 15 residues. Germline V gene lookup returns CDR1 MNHEY and CDR2 SVGAGI. In nucleotides, the CDR3 is TGTACCAGCAGTTACTCTGGGCGGTCTTCGTACGAGCAGTACTTC. Amino acids: CTSSYSGRSSYEQYF.

Regarding this clonotype: This may be a read error: a much more frequent sequence differs by one nucleotide. V and J are TRBV10-3 and TRBJ2-4; possibly TRBD1 for D (6 bases). Germline loops: CDR1 ENHRY, CDR2 SYGVKD. With 1 base removed from V and 6 bases from J, the gap between germline ends came to 13 bases. CDR3 length: 15 amino acids. The CDR3: CAISEFGRDTNIQYF. CDR3 bases: TGTGCCATCAGTGAGTTCGGCAGGGACACAAACATTCAGTACTTC.

V is TRBV5-1 and J is TRBJ2-1; TRBD2 matches 9 bases. With V trimmed by 3 bases and J by 9 bases, 10 bases remained unmatched. Germline lookup yields CDR1 SGHRS and CDR2 YFSETQ. The CDR3 spans 15 residues. The CDR3 is CASSSRTSVVSEQFF. The DNA of the CDR3 is TGCGCCAGCAGCTCCCGGACTAGCGTCGTCAGTGAGCAGTTCTTC.

Comments on this clonotype: At one end, the junction sequence differs from germline, possibly due to a read error. The chain recombines TRBV11-2 with TRBJ2-2, with D possibly being TRBD1 or TRBD2 (7 bases each). The germline gives CDR1 SGHAT, CDR2 FQNNGV. CDR3 length equals 16 residues. In DNA form, the CDR3 reads TGTGCCAGCAGATTACAGGGGACGTTGTTCGCCGGGGGGCTGTTCTTT. It translates to CASRLQGTLFAGGLFF.

The chain couples TRBV12-3 or TRBV12-4 to TRBJ2-2, with 7 positions matching TRBD1. The CDR3 is 14 amino acids. V trimming: 6 bases; J trimming: 6 bases; junction bases outside the gene matches: 7. In DNA form, the CDR3 reads TGTGCCAGCAGGAGGACAGGACGTCCCGGGGAGCTGTTTTTT. Protein sequence: CASRRTGRPGELFF.

This clonotype was observed many times. The rearrangement links TRBV5-6 to TRBJ2-3, with 7 bases that match TRBD2. CDR1 and CDR2 from the germline V gene are SGHDT and YYEEEE. The CDR3 spans 15 residues. After removal of 5 bases from V and 2 bases from J, the junction contained 8 bases not matched to a gene. This CDR3 is CASSLKRGYTDTQYF. The CDR3 nucleotides are TGTGCCAGCAGTTTAAAGCGGGGTTACACAGATACGCAGTATTTT.

About this clonotype: At one end, the junction sequence differs from germline, possibly due to a read error. This sequence joins TRBV12-3 or TRBV12-4 and TRBJ1-2, with a possible D match to TRBD1 (5 bases). The CDR3 runs to 15 residues. CDR3 in DNA: TGTGCCAGCACTACCAACGGGGGAGCGAGCTATGACTACACCTTC. Amino acid sequence: CASTTNGGASYDYTF.

Worth noting for this clonotype: At one end, the junction sequence differs from germline, possibly due to a read error. V gene TRBV11-2 combines with J gene TRBJ2-1; the D is unclear. Per germline, CDR1 SGHAT and CDR2 FQNNGV. The length of the CDR3 is 14 residues. CDR3 amino acids: CASGLHRLPNEQFF. DNA of the CDR3: TGTGCCAGCGGCTTACATCGACTGCCCAATGAGCAGTTCTTC.

This clonotype has at least ten counts. The V gene is TRBV6-5, the J gene TRBJ2-6; the D is unclear. V shed 6 bases and J shed 0 bases, with 27 bases lying between them. Looked up from germline, CDR1 is MNHEY and CDR2 is SVGAGI. CDR3 length: 21 amino acids. CDR3: CASSLRPPEALAYSGANVLTF. In DNA form, the CDR3 reads TGTGCCAGCAGCCTAAGACCCCCTGAGGCCCTCGCGTACTCTGGGGCCAACGTCCTGACTTTC.